Presented here are 16 T cell receptor beta chains from one specimen sequenced in a study of breast tumors, draining lymph nodes, adjacent tissues. Axillary draining lymph nodes of breast cancer patients supplied the node samples. TCRdb independently ran MiXCR on the multiplex PCR reads; one entry per CDR3 protein. The sample yields 270,000 or so distinct CDR3 sequences, 30% to 35% seen once. Sequencing input: axillary lymph node tissue. These receptors were taken from a female donor with breast cancer. Some clones in this sample may be carry-over from other donors' samples.

The chain couples TRBV7-2 to TRBJ2-3; TRBD2 might be the D (6 bases). The germline CDR1 and CDR2 sequences are SGHTA and FQGNSA. Trimming shortened V by 3 bases and J by 2 bases, and 15 bases separated the two germline ends. The CDR3 is 16 amino acids. In DNA form, the CDR3 reads TGTGCCAGCAGCTTCGCGGGACTTTCCCTCACAGATACGCAGTATTTT. Translation gives CASSFAGLSLTDTQYF. Complete variable domain (other parts from reference TRBV7-2 and TRBJ2-3): GAGVSQSPSNKVTEKGKDVELRCDPISGHTALYWYRQSLGQGLEFLIYFQGNSAPDKSGLPSDRFSAERTGGSVSTLTIQRTQQEDSAVYLCASSFAGLSLTDTQYFGPGTRLTVL.

This clonotype was seen ten or more times. Here the CDR3 DNA reads TGTGCCAGCAGTAAGAGGGACAGGATAAACTCCCTCTGGGGCTTGCAGCATTTT. This encodes CASSKRDRINSLWGLQHF. The chain combines TRBV5-8 with TRBJ1-5; 8 bases are shared with TRBD1. The CDR3 covers 18 residues. The germline gives CDR1 SGHTS, CDR2 YDEGEE. J lost 13 bases, V lost 5 bases, and 26 bases had no gene match.

This clonotype appeared many times. The chain couples TRBV5-1 to TRBJ2-5; 12 nucleotides agree with TRBD2. Germline trimming cut 6 bases from V and 5 bases from J; bases unmatched to any gene: 8. The CDR3 runs 15 residues. Germline V lookup: CDR1 SGHRS, CDR2 YFSETQ. The CDR3 nucleotides are TGCGCCAGCACCGTTGGCCTAGCGGGGGGGGAGACCCAGTACTTC. Protein: CASTVGLAGGETQYF.

With respect to this clonotype: This may arise from a read error, as a much more abundant clone is one base away. This rearrangement joins TRBV5-1 to TRBJ1-5; tentatively, D is TRBD1 (5 bases). Germline V gene data show CDR1 as SGHRS and CDR2 as YFSETQ. The CDR3 is 15 amino acids. This CDR3 is CASSLAGTSKQPQHF. CDR3 DNA sequence: TGCGCCAGCAGCTTGGCTGGGACGAGCAAGCAGCCCCAGCATTTT.

In its sample, this clonotype was seen many times. The chain combines TRBV6-5 with TRBJ2-7; D tentatively fits TRBD1 or TRBD2 (7 bases each). V was shortened by 4 bases and J by 4 bases, with 11 bases between the two germline ends. Germline V gene lookup returns CDR1 MNHEY and CDR2 SVGAGI. The CDR3 contains 13 residues. CDR3: CASSSGGQYEQYF. CDR3 DNA: TGTGCCAGCAGTTCGGGGGGACAGTACGAGCAGTACTTC.

The table lists this clonotype with many counts. The CDR3: CSVEEGGEEKLFF. The CDR3 DNA is TGCAGCGTTGAGGAGGGGGGAGAAGAAAAACTGTTTTTT. The chain has TRBV29-1 and TRBJ1-4, with a possible D match to TRBD1 (6 bases). Per the germline V gene, CDR1 is SQVTM and CDR2 is ANQGSEA. This CDR3 spans 13 amino acids. V lost 3 bases, J lost 8 bases, and 13 bases lay in between.

The sample holds many counts of this clonotype. The J gene is TRBJ1-6, the V gene TRBV6-6; TRBD1 might be the D (5 bases). The CDR3 is made up of 16 amino acids. The ends were cut back, 6 bases at V and 4 bases at J, with 16 bases in the middle. Germline V lookup: CDR1 MNHNY, CDR2 SVGAGI (reference sequence). The CDR3 loop is CASSPDRGRYNSPLHF. The CDR3 bases are TGTGCCAGCAGCCCCGATCGGGGACGATATAATTCACCCCTCCACTTT.

This clonotype has a count of ten or more. The rearrangement uses TRBV7-3 and TRBJ1-3; D gene ambiguous. Germline CDR1 reads SGHTA; CDR2 reads FQGTGA. Deletions cut 2 bases from V and 4 bases from J, with 12 bases between. The CDR3 extends over 15 amino acids. CDR3 nucleotides: TGTGCCAGCAGCTTAGCGGCAGGAGGGGGAAACACCATATATTTT. This encodes CASSLAAGGGNTIYF. Supplemented by reference TRBV7-3 and TRBJ1-3, the full variable domain reads GAGVSQTPSNKVTEKGKYVELRCDPISGHTALYWYRQSLGQGPEFLIYFQGTGAADDSGLPNDRFFAVRPEGSVSTLKIQRTERGDSAVYLCASSLAAGGGNTIYFGEGSWLTVV.

This clonotype showed up many times. As DNA, the CDR3 is TGTGCCAGCAGTCGAGGACTAGCGGGGAATGAGCAGTTCTTC. Translated: CASSRGLAGNEQFF. V and J are TRBV7-3 and TRBJ2-1, with TRBD2 matching over 12 bases. CDR3 size: 14 residues. With V trimmed by 6 bases and J by 7 bases, 4 bases remained unmatched. Germline V gene data show CDR1 as SGHTA and CDR2 as FQGTGA.

This chain joins TRBV11-3 and TRBJ2-5; D may be TRBD1 (6 bases). CDR3 size: 16 residues. The ends were cut back, 5 bases at V and 2 bases at J, with 18 bases in the middle. Germline V gene sequence: CDR1 SGHNT, CDR2 YENEEA. Here the CDR3 reads CASSLLTGTRQETQYF. The CDR3 DNA sequence: TGTGCCAGCAGCCTCCTCACCGGGACAAGGCAAGAGACCCAGTACTTC.

This clonotype was found many times. The rearrangement links TRBV20-1 to TRBJ2-7; 8 nucleotides agree with TRBD2. Germline values: CDR1 DFQATT, CDR2 SNEGSKA (reference sequence). With 3 bases clipped from V and 6 bases from J, the junction kept 13 bases outside the gene matches. The CDR3 is 15 amino acids. The CDR3 DNA is TGCAGTGCTAGCCGTCCAGCGGGAGTAGTGCCCGAGCAGTACTTC. It translates to CSASRPAGVVPEQYF.

The table lists this clonotype with many counts. V gene TRBV20-1 combines with J gene TRBJ2-5, with D tentatively TRBD1 (5 bases). The V end was cut by 6 bases, the J end by 3 bases, with 26 bases between. Germline V gene sequence: CDR1 DFQATT, CDR2 SNEGSKA (reference sequence). This CDR3 spans 17 amino acids. The CDR3 nucleotides are TGCAGTGCAAGACGCGTGTCGGGCTTTGGCAGGGAAGAGACCCAGTACTTC. Its translation: CSARRVSGFGREETQYF.

With regard to this clonotype: A much more abundant neighbour one base away suggests this may be a read error. The J gene is TRBJ2-1, the V gene TRBV12-3 or TRBV12-4, with unresolved D. The CDR3 runs to 14 residues. The CDR3 spells CANSTPKGKDEQFF. In DNA form, the CDR3 reads TGTGCCAACAGTACCCCGAAGGGAAAAGACGAGCAGTTCTTC.

This clonotype was seen many times. The chain couples TRBV7-9 to TRBJ2-2, with D possibly TRBD2 on 5 matching bases. Germline V lookup: CDR1 SEHNR, CDR2 FQNEAQ (reference sequence). CDR3 length: 12 amino acids. V gave up 5 bases and J gave up 8 bases, with 9 bases separating them. The CDR3 loop is CASSPRGGELFF. DNA of the CDR3: TGTGCCAGCAGCCCTCGGGGTGGGGAGCTGTTTTTT.

There are many counts of this clonotype. V gene TRBV20-1 combines with J gene TRBJ1-2; D might be TRBD1 (5 bases). Germline V gene data show CDR1 as DFQATT and CDR2 as SNEGSKA (reference sequence). V lost 1 base, J lost 2 bases, and 8 bases lay in between. This CDR3 comprises 13 residues. CDR3 nucleotide sequence: TGCAGTGCTAGAGGCAGGGCCAACTATGGCTACACCTTC. Its protein is CSARGRANYGYTF.

This clonotype was detected only a few times. The chain joins TRBV12-3 or TRBV12-4 to TRBJ2-1; D not resolved. The CDR3 totals 12 residues. Trimming left V 3 bases short and J 8 bases short, with 8 bases between. Written as DNA, the CDR3 is TGTGCCAGCAGTTTCGTTCGGCATGAGCAGTTCTTC. Amino acid sequence: CASSFVRHEQFF.